A selection of T cell receptor beta chains follows, all from one sample in a study of CD8 T cells in ankylosing spondylitis. Using its own MiXCR run on the 5' RACE reads, TCRdb lists one record per CDR3 protein. Of around 300,000 distinct CDR3 sequences listed, less than 25% are singletons. What was sequenced was blood, either unsorted or a sorted T cell fraction (not recorded which). The receptors here all came from a female donor with ankylosing spondylitis or in good health (not recorded which). The CDR3 runs from the conserved cysteine through the conserved F or W. A D gene is named only where the DNA matches it firmly. The listing skips clone size in some rows; elsewhere it reads once, few, many or a size class.

clone_size	v_call	j_call	d_call	cdr3_nt	cdr3_aa
NA	TRBV7-9	TRBJ2-3	NA	TGTGCCAGCAGCTTCAGGACTGAGCGAGATACGCAGTATTTT	CASSFRTERDTQYF
NA	TRBV12-3/TRBV12-4	TRBJ2-7	NA	TGTGCCAGCAGTCACAGGGACTACGAGCAGTACTTC	CASSHRDYEQYF
NA	TRBV29-1	TRBJ1-4	NA	TGCAGCGGGGTAGGGGTGGCCGGTAATGAAAAACTGTTTTTT	CSGVGVAGNEKLFF
few	TRBV9	TRBJ1-3	TRBD1	TGTGCCAGCAGCGTAGACGGGACAGCCTCTGGAAACACCATATATTTT	CASSVDGTASGNTIYF
NA	TRBV24-1	TRBJ2-2	NA	TGTGCCACCAGTGATTTGCGATCGGGGACGGCCACCGGGGAGCTGTTTTTT	CATSDLRSGTATGELFF
few	TRBV10-2	TRBJ2-1	NA	TGCGCCAGCAGTAGTGCCCGGGGCATTAATAACAATGAGCAGTTCTTC	CASSSARGINNNEQFF
many	TRBV20-1	TRBJ2-1	TRBD2	TGCAGTGCTGCAACACCCCTAGCGGGGAATGAGCAGTTCTTC	CSAATPLAGNEQFF
few	TRBV29-1	TRBJ2-2	NA	TGCAGCGTTGGTTGGGCCGGGGAGCTGTTTTTT	CSVGWAGELFF
NA	TRBV6-2/TRBV6-3	TRBJ1-5	TRBD1	TGTGCCAGCAGTTACTCGGGGGACAGGAATCAGCCCCAGCATTTT	CASSYSGDRNQPQHF
many	TRBV12-3/TRBV12-4	TRBJ2-3	NA	TGTGCCATCTCACTTGCCCTTGGGGTTAGCACAGATACGCAGTATTTT	CAISLALGVSTDTQYF
NA	TRBV6-1	TRBJ2-1	NA	TGTGCCAGCAGCGAACAACCGGGAACCCTATACGAGCAGTTCTTC	CASSEQPGTLYEQFF
many	TRBV29-1	TRBJ2-1	NA	TGCAGCGTTAAGGACTTTCAGGGTGAGCAGTTCTTC	CSVKDFQGEQFF
many	TRBV12-3/TRBV12-4	TRBJ1-1	NA	TGTGCCAGCAGTTCCCTAGACGGGACTGAAGCTTTCTTT	CASSSLDGTEAFF
few	TRBV18	TRBJ1-1	TRBD1	TGTGCCAGCTTCGGTTGGGACAGGGCAACTGAAGCTTTCTTT	CASFGWDRATEAFF
few	TRBV7-3	TRBJ2-1	TRBD2	TGTGCCAGCAGCCTAAGCGGGGTCAATGAGCAGTTCTTC	CASSLSGVNEQFF
NA	TRBV10-3	TRBJ2-1	NA	TGTGCCATTTCCCGGGTAGCGGAGTACAATGAGCAGTTCTTC	CAISRVAEYNEQFF
NA	TRBV5-1	TRBJ2-3	NA	TGCGCCAGCAGCTTAATTAGGCTCCGGGAACCCACAGATACGCAGTATTTT	CASSLIRLREPTDTQYF
NA	TRBV4-1	TRBJ1-1	NA	TGCGCCAGCAGCCAAGAGGCAGGCTTGAACACTGAAGCTTTCTTT	CASSQEAGLNTEAFF
NA	TRBV29-1	TRBJ2-3	NA	TGCAGCGTTGTCAGCGGTTGGCGCACAGATACGCAGTATTTT	CSVVSGWRTDTQYF
few	TRBV20-1	TRBJ2-3	TRBD2	TGCAGTGCGCTGTCTAGCGGGATGTATTTT	CSALSSGMYF
few	TRBV7-3	TRBJ1-1	NA	TGTGCCAGCAGCCACGAAGGGACGCAGAACACTGAAGCTTTCTTT	CASSHEGTQNTEAFF
NA	TRBV18	TRBJ2-1	NA	TGTGCCAGCTCACCAAGGGCTAGCCTAAAGAGTAGCTCCTACAATGAGCAGTTCTTC	CASSPRASLKSSSYNEQFF
few	TRBV3-1	TRBJ2-1	TRBD2	TGTGCCAGCAGCCAAGATCCCCTAGCGGCGAACAATGAGCAGTTCTTC	CASSQDPLAANNEQFF
NA	TRBV14	TRBJ2-7	TRBD1	TGTGCCAGCAGCCACGTCCCCGGGACAGAGTACTTC	CASSHVPGTEYF
NA	TRBV18	TRBJ1-2	NA	TGTGCCAGCTCACCGGGGGTTAGGTATGGCTACACCTTC	CASSPGVRYGYTF
many	TRBV28	TRBJ2-1	TRBD2	TGTGCCAGCAGTCCGGGACTAGCGGACAATGAGCAGTTCTTC	CASSPGLADNEQFF
NA	TRBV20-1	TRBJ1-1	TRBD1	TGCAGTGCTAGAGTTGCCCCGACAGGGCCCGGTGAAGCTTTCTTT	CSARVAPTGPGEAFF
NA	TRBV7-2	TRBJ2-1	NA	TGTGCCAGCAGCACCGGGACTTTCTACAATGAGCAGTTCTTC	CASSTGTFYNEQFF
few	TRBV29-1	TRBJ2-3	TRBD2	TGCAGCGTTGAGACGGGAGGGAACACAGATACGCAGTATTTT	CSVETGGNTDTQYF
few	TRBV15	TRBJ2-1	NA	TGTGCCACCAGCAGAGATATAGTGGGCAATGAGCAGTTCTTC	CATSRDIVGNEQFF
NA	TRBV10-3	TRBJ2-3	NA	TGTGCCATCAGCCCCAGGGCGGTGGGCACAGATACGCAGTATTTT	CAISPRAVGTDTQYF
few	TRBV20-1	TRBJ2-7	TRBD1	TGCAGTGCTACTGGACAGGTAGAGTACGAGCAGTACTTC	CSATGQVEYEQYF
NA	TRBV10-1	TRBJ2-7	NA	TGCGCCAGCAGTGAGTCGGGGGACCCGAAAAGGGAGTACTTC	CASSESGDPKREYF
NA	TRBV28	TRBJ1-2	NA	TGTGCCAGCAGTTTCCGGAAGAACTATGGCTACACCTTC	CASSFRKNYGYTF
NA	TRBV5-1	TRBJ2-5	TRBD2	TGCGCCAGCAGCCCGGGGACTAGCGGGAGACAAGAGACCCAGTACTTC	CASSPGTSGRQETQYF
NA	TRBV24-1	TRBJ2-1	TRBD2	TGTGCCACCAGTGACCCCTTAGCGGGAGGGATCAATGAGCAGTTCTTC	CATSDPLAGGINEQFF
few	TRBV20-1	TRBJ1-6	NA	TGCAGTGCTAGACCCCGGACAGATTATAATTCACCCCTCCACTTT	CSARPRTDYNSPLHF
few	TRBV15	TRBJ2-1	NA	TGTGCCACCAGCAGTGGGAGGGGGGATGAGCAGTTCTTC	CATSSGRGDEQFF
NA	TRBV20-1	TRBJ2-7	NA	TGCAGTGCCTCTCCAGGGCCGTCGGAATACTTC	CSASPGPSEYF
NA	TRBV5-5	TRBJ2-7	NA	TGTGCCAGCAACCCCCCTGGTGTTCCCTACGAGCAGTACTTC	CASNPPGVPYEQYF